The 28 T cell receptor beta chains reported below all come from one sample, sequenced in a study of T cell clusters in autoimmune cytopenias. Tens of thousands of genome equivalents of blood DNA were amplified for TRB. TRB was amplified by touch-down multiplex PCR, primer pools A and B combined. Reanalyzing the multiplex PCR reads, TCRdb keeps one entry per CDR3 protein, without DNA. This sample contains roughly 7,000 distinct CDR3 sequences. A further study also used this sample, focusing on T cell repertoires in aging, cancer and after chemotherapy.

Material for sequencing was peripheral blood. Source of these receptors: a human donor in good health.

By frequency, this clonotype is medium-sized (0.01 to 0.1%). The chain joins TRBV19 to TRBJ2-7. Germline V gives CDR1 LNHDA, CDR2 SQIVND (reference sequence). The CDR3 runs to 15 residues. This CDR3 reads CASSIRLAGIYEQYF. The full variable domain, with the rest looked up from reference TRBV19 and TRBJ2-7, is DGGITQSPKYLFRKEGQNVTLSCEQNLNHDAMYWYRQDPGQGLRLIYYSQIVNDFQKGDIAEGYSVSREKKESFPLTVTSAQKNPTAFYLCASSIRLAGIYEQYFGPGTRLTVT.

The chain employs TRBV29-1 and TRBJ2-3; TCRdb's D call, TRBD1, is unchecked because there is no DNA. The germline gives CDR1 SQVTM, CDR2 ANQGSEA. This CDR3 has 15 amino acids. CDR3 sequence reads: CSVELGGGVADTQYF.

The rearrangement uses TRBV6-2 or TRBV6-3 and TRBJ1-2; TCRdb's D call of TRBD1 is untestable without DNA. Germline CDR1 reads MNHEY; CDR2 reads SVGEGT. The CDR3 loop spans 12 amino acids. CDR3: CASWWGDYGYTF.

The gene calls are TRBV5-6 and TRBJ2-1. Germline V gene lookup returns CDR1 SGHDT and CDR2 YYEEEE. The CDR3 is 14 amino acids. The CDR3 sequence: CASSLPSGNNEQFF. Filled out from reference TRBV5-6 and TRBJ2-1, the complete variable domain reads DAGVTQSPTHLIKTRGQQVTLRCSPKSGHDTVSWYQQALGQGPQFIFQYYEEEERQRGNFPDRFSGHQFPNYSSELNVNALLLGDSALYLCASSLPSGNNEQFFGPGTRLTVL.

This sequence joins TRBV5-1 and TRBJ2-7; TCRdb outputs TRBD1, but without DNA this stays unchecked. Germline values: CDR1 SGHRS, CDR2 YFSETQ. This CDR3 contains 15 residues. The CDR3 sequence is CASSRGTGLSYEQYF.

This clonotype ranks as medium-sized in terms of frequency. The chain joins TRBV24-1 to TRBJ1-2. This CDR3 region has 13 residues. CDR1 and CDR2 (germline): KGHDR, SFDVKD. CDR3 sequence: CATSDRANYGYTF.

The rearrangement links TRBV30 to TRBJ1-4. CDR1 and CDR2 (germline): GTSNPN, SVGIG (reference sequence). The CDR3 is 15 amino acids. The chain's CDR3 is CAWGERGRLGEKLFF.

By frequency, this clonotype registers medium-sized. The chain links TRBV6-5 to TRBJ1-1; no DNA is available, so the TRBD1 call from TCRdb remains unchecked. CDR1 is MNHEY, CDR2 SVGAGI, per germline. This CDR3 comprises 13 residues. The CDR3 is CASNLGVRTEAFF.

This clonotype is classed as medium-sized by frequency. V gene TRBV19 combines with J gene TRBJ2-7. Germline-derived CDR1 and CDR2 are LNHDA and SQIVND (reference sequence). The CDR3 totals 14 residues. CDR3 protein: CASSNSRDSYEQYF.

The rearrangement joins TRBV5-4 to TRBJ2-7; with no DNA, the TCRdb D assignment of TRBD1 cannot be verified. CDR3 length: 15 amino acids. CDR1 SGHNT and CDR2 YYREEE come from the germline V gene (reference sequence). CDR3 protein: CASSLAGTGAYEQYF.

This chain uses TRBV27 with TRBJ1-4; with no DNA, the TCRdb D assignment of TRBD1 cannot be verified. The CDR3 is 18 residues long. The germline V gene encodes CDR1 MNHEY and CDR2 SMNVEV (reference sequence). The CDR3 loop reads CASSRSPRTGATNEKLFF.

The rearrangement links TRBV20-1 to TRBJ2-7; TCRdb lists TRBD1, though no DNA is available to test this call. The germline CDR1 and CDR2 sequences are DFQATT and SNEGSKA (reference sequence). CDR3 length equals 14 residues. CDR3: CSASGQGPPYEQYF.

Frequency places this clonotype as medium-sized. The chain employs TRBV6-1 and TRBJ1-5; there is no DNA to check the TCRdb D call of TRBD1. CDR3 size: 13 residues. Germline-derived CDR1 and CDR2 are MNHNS and SASEGT. CDR3 in amino acids: CASSERGLQPQHF.

The rearrangement joins TRBV19 to TRBJ1-2; the TCRdb call, TRBD1, lacks DNA for checking. The CDR3 sequence is 13 residues long. Germline lookup yields CDR1 LNHDA and CDR2 SQIVND (reference sequence). CDR3 protein: CASSPTGGYGYTF.

The chain uses TRBV20-1 and TRBJ2-7; with no DNA, the TCRdb D assignment of TRBD1 cannot be verified. There are 13 residues in the CDR3. Germline CDR1 is DFQATT and CDR2 is SNEGSKA (reference sequence). This chain's CDR3 is CSAPLGGLVEQYF.

The chain has TRBV19 and TRBJ2-3; the D call from TCRdb, TRBD1, cannot be confirmed without DNA. Germline lookup yields CDR1 LNHDA and CDR2 SQIVND (reference sequence). The CDR3 length is 17 residues. The CDR3: CASSIRGAVTSTDTQYF.

The gene calls are TRBV5-5 and TRBJ1-2; the D call of TRBD1 rests on TCRdb alone, since no DNA is present to check it. CDR3 length: 15 amino acids. Germline V gene sequence: CDR1 SGHKS, CDR2 YYEKEE (reference sequence). CDR3 loop: CASSPPTGRDYGYTF.

CDR3 loop: CASSYKGQGATEAFF. The rearrangement joins TRBV6-5 to TRBJ1-1; TCRdb names TRBD1, which stays unverified in the absence of DNA. Germline-derived CDR1 and CDR2 are MNHEY and SVGAGI. The CDR3 runs 15 residues.

The genes are TRBV21-1 and TRBJ1-4. TRBV21-1 is given as a pseudogene. The CDR3 sequence is 14 residues long. The CDR3 sequence: CASSNGETHEKLFF.

V usage is TRBV20-1 and J usage is TRBJ1-2; the D call from TCRdb, TRBD1, cannot be confirmed without DNA. Germline values: CDR1 DFQATT, CDR2 SNEGSKA (reference sequence). This CDR3 is 14 amino acids long. This CDR3 reads CSAPKQQGHYGYTF.

The rearrangement joins TRBV6-5 to TRBJ2-3; TCRdb indicates TRBD2, and absent DNA this call remains unverified. The V gene's germline CDR1 is MNHEY and CDR2 SVGAGI. There are 17 residues in the CDR3. The CDR3 region is CASSYSWLAASTDTQYF.

This chain connects TRBV11-1 to TRBJ2-7; the D call from TCRdb, TRBD1, cannot be confirmed without DNA. The CDR3 length is 15 residues. CDR1 is SGHAT, CDR2 FQDESV, per germline (reference sequence). CDR3 loop: CASSLPRTGSYEQYF.

The chain carries TRBV11-1 and TRBJ2-7. Germline V gene sequence: CDR1 SGHAT, CDR2 FQDESV (reference sequence). The CDR3 has 12 residues. The CDR3: CASSLREGEQYF.

V is TRBV19 and J is TRBJ1-2; there is no DNA to check the TCRdb D call of TRBD1. CDR3 size: 13 residues. From germline, CDR1 is LNHDA and CDR2 SQIVND (reference sequence). The CDR3 sequence is CASSISGEDGYTF.

The chain employs TRBV4-3 and TRBJ2-5; TCRdb designates TRBD2, a call that cannot be tested without DNA. There are 17 residues in the CDR3. From germline, CDR1 is LGHNA and CDR2 YSLEER. CDR3 region: CASSQVAWGTQQETQYF.

The V gene is TRBV6-4, the J gene TRBJ2-2. The CDR3 extends over 14 amino acids. Germline V gene lookup returns CDR1 MRHNA and CDR2 SNTAGT. Here the CDR3 reads CASSDRVQTGELFF.

According to its frequency, this clonotype is medium-sized. The chain couples TRBV15 to TRBJ2-1; the D call from TCRdb, TRBD2, cannot be confirmed without DNA. Germline V gene data show CDR1 as LNHNV and CDR2 as YYDKDF (reference sequence). The CDR3 consists of 14 residues. The CDR3: CATSGGTVYNEQFF.

Judged by frequency, this clonotype is medium-sized. The genes are TRBV19 and TRBJ1-5. The CDR3 has 13 amino acids. The germline gives CDR1 LNHDA, CDR2 SQIVND (reference sequence). CDR3 sequence: CASSFPGDQPQHF.